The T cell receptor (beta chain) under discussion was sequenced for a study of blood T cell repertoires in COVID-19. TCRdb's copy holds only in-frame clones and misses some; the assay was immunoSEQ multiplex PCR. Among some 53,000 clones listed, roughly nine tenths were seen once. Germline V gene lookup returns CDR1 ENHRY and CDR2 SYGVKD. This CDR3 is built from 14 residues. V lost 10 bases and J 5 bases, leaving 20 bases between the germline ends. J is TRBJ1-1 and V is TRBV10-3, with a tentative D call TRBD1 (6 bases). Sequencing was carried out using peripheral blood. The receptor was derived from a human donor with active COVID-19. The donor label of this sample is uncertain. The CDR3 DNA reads TGTGCCACGTCCTTGGAGCAGGGGCAAACTGAAGCTTTCTTT. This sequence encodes CATSLEQGQTEAFF.